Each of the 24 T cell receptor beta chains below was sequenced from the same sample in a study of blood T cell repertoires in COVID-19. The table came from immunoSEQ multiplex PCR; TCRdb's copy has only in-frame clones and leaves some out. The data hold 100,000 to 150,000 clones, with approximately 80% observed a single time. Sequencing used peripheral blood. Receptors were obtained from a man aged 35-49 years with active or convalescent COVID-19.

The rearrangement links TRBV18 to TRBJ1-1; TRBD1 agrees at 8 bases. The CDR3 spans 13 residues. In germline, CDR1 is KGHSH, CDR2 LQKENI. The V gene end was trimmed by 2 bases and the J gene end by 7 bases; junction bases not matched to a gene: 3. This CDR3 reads CASSPGQGIEAFF. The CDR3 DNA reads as TGTGCCAGCTCACCAGGACAGGGCATTGAAGCTTTCTTT.

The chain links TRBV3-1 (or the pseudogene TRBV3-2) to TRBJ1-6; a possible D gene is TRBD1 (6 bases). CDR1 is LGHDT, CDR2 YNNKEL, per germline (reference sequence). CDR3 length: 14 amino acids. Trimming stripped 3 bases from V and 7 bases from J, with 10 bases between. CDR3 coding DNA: TGTGCCAGCAGCCAGGGACACTTGAATTCACCCCTCCACTTT. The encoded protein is CASSQGHLNSPLHF.

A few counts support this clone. The CDR3 DNA reads TGTGCCAGCAGCCCACAGGGAGGGCGAACTGAAGCTTTCTTT. Residues: CASSPQGGRTEAFF. The chain links TRBV7-2 to TRBJ1-1, with D maybe TRBD1 (6 bases). Trimming stripped 5 bases from V and 5 bases from J, with 15 bases between. CDR1 is SGHTA and CDR2 is FQGNSA in the germline V gene. This CDR3 comprises 14 residues.

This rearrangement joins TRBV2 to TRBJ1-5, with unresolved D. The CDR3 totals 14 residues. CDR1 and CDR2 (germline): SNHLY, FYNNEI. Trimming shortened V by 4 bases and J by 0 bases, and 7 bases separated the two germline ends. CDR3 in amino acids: CASSGLHSNQPQHF. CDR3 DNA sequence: TGTGCCAGCAGTGGGCTCCATAGCAATCAGCCCCAGCATTTT.

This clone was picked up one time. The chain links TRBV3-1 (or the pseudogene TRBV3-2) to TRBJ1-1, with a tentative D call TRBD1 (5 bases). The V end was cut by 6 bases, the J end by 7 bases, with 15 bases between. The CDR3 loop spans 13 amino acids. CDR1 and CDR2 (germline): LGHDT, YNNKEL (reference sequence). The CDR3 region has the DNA TGTGCCAGCAGGTCGACCGACAGAGTTGAAGCTTTCTTT. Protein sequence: CASRSTDRVEAFF.

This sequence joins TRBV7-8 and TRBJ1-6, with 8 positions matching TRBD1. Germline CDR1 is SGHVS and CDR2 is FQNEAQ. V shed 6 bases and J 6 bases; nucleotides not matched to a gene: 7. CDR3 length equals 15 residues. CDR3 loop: CASSSGTGVNSPLHF. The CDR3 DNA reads TGTGCCAGCAGTTCCGGGACAGGCGTTAATTCACCCCTCCACTTT.

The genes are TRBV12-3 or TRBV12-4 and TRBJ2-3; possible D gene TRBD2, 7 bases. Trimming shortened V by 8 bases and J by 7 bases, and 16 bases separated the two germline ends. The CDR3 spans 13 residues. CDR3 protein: CASLPQGGYTQYF. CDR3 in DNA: TGTGCCAGCCTTCCACAGGGAGGGTATACGCAGTATTTT.

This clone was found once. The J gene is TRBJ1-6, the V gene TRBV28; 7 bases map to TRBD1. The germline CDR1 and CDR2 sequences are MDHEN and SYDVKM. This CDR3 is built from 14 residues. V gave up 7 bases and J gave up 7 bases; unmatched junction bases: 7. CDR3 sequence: CASKPGTENSPLHF. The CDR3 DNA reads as TGTGCCAGCAAACCCGGGACAGAAAATTCACCCCTCCACTTT.

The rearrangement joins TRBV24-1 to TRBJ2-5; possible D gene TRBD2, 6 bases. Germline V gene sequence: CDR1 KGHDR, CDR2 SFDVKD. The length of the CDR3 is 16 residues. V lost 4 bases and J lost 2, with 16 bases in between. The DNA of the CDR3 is TGTGCCACCAGTGACTCCGGGTACAGCGGGCAAGAGACCCAGTACTTC. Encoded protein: CATSDSGYSGQETQYF.

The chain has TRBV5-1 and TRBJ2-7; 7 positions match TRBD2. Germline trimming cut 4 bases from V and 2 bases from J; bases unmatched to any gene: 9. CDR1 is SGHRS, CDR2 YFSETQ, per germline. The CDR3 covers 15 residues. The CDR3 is CASSRDTSAAYEQYF. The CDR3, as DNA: TGCGCCAGCAGCAGAGATACTAGCGCCGCCTACGAGCAGTACTTC.

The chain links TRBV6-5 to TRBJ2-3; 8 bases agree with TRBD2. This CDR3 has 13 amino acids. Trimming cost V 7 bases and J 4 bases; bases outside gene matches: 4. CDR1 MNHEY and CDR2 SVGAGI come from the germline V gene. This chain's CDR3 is CASTRTSSDTQYF. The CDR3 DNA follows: TGTGCCAGCACCAGGACTAGCTCAGATACGCAGTATTTT.

CDR3 sequence reads: CASSYEGVGDEKLFF. The CDR3 DNA reads TGTGCCAGCAGCTATGAAGGGGTTGGCGATGAAAAACTGTTTTTT. The V and J genes are TRBV5-8 and TRBJ1-4; D might be TRBD1 (5 bases). This CDR3 contains 15 residues. The germline gives CDR1 SGHTS, CDR2 YDEGEE. Trimming left V 3 bases short and J 6 bases short, with 15 bases between. The full variable domain, its missing parts supplied by reference TRBV5-8 and TRBJ1-4, is EAGVTQSPTHLIKTRGQQATLRCSPISGHTSVYWYQQALGLGLQFLLWYDEGEERNRGNFPPRFSGRQFPNYSSELNVNALELEDSALYLCASSYEGVGDEKLFFGSGTQLSVL.

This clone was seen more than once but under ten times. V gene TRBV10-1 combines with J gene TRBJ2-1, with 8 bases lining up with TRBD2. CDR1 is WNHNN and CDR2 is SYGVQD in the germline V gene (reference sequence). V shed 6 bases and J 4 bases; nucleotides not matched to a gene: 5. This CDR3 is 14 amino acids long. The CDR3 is CASSPGGRYNEQFF. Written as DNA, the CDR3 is TGCGCCAGCAGCCCGGGGGGGCGGTACAATGAGCAGTTCTTC.

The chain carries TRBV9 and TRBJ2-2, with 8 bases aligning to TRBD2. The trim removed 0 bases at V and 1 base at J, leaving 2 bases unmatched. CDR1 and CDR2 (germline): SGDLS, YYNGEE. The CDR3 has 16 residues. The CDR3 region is CASSVGGGMNTGELFF. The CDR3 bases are TGTGCCAGCAGCGTAGGCGGGGGGATGAACACCGGGGAGCTGTTTTTT.

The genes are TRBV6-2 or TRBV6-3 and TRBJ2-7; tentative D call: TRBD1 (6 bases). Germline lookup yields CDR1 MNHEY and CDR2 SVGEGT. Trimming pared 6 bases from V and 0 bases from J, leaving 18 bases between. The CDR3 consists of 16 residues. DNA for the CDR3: TGTGCCAGCAGCCAGCCCGGGACATACCTCTCCTACGAGCAGTACTTC. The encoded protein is CASSQPGTYLSYEQYF.

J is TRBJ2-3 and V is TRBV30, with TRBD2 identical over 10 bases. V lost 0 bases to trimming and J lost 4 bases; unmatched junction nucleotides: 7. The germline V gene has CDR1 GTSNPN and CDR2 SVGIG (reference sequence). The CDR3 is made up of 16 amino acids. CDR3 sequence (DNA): TGTGCCTGGAGTGTACCCCAGCGGGGGGGAGCAGATACGCAGTATTTT. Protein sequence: CAWSVPQRGGADTQYF.

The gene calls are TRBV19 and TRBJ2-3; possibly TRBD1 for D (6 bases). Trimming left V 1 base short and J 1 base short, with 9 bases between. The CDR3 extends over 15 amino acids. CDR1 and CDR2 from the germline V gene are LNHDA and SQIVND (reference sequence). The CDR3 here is CASSIAGVGTDTQYF. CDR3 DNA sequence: TGTGCCAGTAGTATAGCAGGGGTGGGCACAGATACGCAGTATTTT.

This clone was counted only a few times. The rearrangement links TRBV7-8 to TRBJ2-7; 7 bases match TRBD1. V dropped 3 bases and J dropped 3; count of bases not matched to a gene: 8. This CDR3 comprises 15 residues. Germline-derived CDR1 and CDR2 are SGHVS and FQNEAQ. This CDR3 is CASSLRWGQLYEQYF. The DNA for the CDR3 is TGTGCCAGCAGCTTGCGCTGGGGACAGCTCTACGAGCAGTACTTC.

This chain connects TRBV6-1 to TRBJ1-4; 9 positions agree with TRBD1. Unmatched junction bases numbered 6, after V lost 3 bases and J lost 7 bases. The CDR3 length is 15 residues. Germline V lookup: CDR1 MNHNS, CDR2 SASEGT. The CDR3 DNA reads TGTGCCAGCAGTGATAGGACAGGGGCGGTTGAAAAACTGTTTTTT. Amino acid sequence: CASSDRTGAVEKLFF.

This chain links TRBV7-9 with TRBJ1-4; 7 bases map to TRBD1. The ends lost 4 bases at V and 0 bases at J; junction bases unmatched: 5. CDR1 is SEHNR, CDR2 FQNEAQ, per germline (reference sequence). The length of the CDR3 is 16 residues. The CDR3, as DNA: TGTGCCAGCAGCTCAGGGACAGCAGCAACTAATGAAAAACTGTTTTTT. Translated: CASSSGTAATNEKLFF.

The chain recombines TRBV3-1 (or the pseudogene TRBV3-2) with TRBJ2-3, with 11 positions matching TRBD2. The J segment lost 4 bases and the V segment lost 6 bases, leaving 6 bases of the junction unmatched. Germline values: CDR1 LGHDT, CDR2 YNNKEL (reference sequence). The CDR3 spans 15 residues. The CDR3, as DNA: TGTGCCAGCAGAGTAGCGGGGGGGCGGGCAGATACGCAGTATTTT. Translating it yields CASRVAGGRADTQYF.

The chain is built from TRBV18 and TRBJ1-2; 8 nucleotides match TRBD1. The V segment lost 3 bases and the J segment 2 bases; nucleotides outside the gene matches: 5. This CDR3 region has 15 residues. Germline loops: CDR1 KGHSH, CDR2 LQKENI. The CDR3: CASSPADRVNYGYTF. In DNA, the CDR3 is TGTGCCAGCTCACCTGCGGACAGGGTGAACTATGGCTACACCTTC. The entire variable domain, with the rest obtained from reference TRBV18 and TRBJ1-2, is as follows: NAGVMQNPRHLVRRRGQEARLRCSPMKGHSHVYWYRQLPEEGLKFMVYLQKENIIDESGMPKERFSAEFPKEGPSILRIQQVVRGDSAAYFCASSPADRVNYGYTFGSGTRLTVV.

The CDR3 region has the DNA TGTGCCAGCAGAGGGACAGATTATTCACCCCTCCACTTT. It translates to CASRGTDYSPLHF. This chain joins TRBV2 and TRBJ1-6; 7 bases agree with TRBD1. Unmatched junction bases numbered 4, after V lost 6 bases and J lost 8 bases. The V gene's germline CDR1 is SNHLY and CDR2 FYNNEI. The CDR3 totals 13 residues.

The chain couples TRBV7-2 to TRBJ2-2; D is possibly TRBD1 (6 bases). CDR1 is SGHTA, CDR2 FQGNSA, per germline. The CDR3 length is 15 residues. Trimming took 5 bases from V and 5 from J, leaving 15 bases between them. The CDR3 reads CASSPTGQLTGELFF. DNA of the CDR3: TGTGCCAGCAGCCCCACCGGACAGCTAACCGGGGAGCTGTTTTTT.